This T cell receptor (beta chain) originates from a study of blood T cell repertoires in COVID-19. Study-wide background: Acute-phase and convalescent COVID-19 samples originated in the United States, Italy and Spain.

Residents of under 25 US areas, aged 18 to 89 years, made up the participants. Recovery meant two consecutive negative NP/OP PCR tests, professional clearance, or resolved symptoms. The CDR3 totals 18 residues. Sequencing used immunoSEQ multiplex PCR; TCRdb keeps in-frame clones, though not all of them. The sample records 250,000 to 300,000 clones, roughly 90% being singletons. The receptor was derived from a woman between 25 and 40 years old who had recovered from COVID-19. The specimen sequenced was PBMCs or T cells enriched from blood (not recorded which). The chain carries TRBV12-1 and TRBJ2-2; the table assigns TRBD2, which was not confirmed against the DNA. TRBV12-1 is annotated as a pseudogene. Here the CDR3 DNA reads TGTGCCAGCAGCTTTGCTCAGGTACTAGCGGTGAACACCGGGGAGCTGTTTTTT. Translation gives CASSFAQVLAVNTGELFF.